A single sample gave rise to the 17 T cell receptor beta chains below, sequenced in a study of technical replicates of blood from a few donors. Clones were read by immunoSEQ multiplex PCR, and TCRdb kept only the in-frame ones, dropping some. The sample carries 85,000 to 100,000 clones, approximately 94% recorded once. The sequencing input was T cells isolated from PBMCs. These receptors all stem from a human donor in good health.

This chain joins TRBV7-9 and TRBJ2-5; 7 nucleotides align to TRBD2. With V trimmed by 5 bases and J by 2 bases, 11 bases remained unmatched. This CDR3 has 16 amino acids. Germline V gives CDR1 SEHNR, CDR2 FQNEAQ (reference sequence). For the CDR3, the DNA is TGTGCCAGCAGCCCACAGTATCGGGGACTACAAGAGACCCAGTACTTC. Its translation: CASSPQYRGLQETQYF.

The gene calls are TRBV10-3 and TRBJ1-5, with 8 positions matching TRBD1. Unmatched junction bases numbered 1, after V lost 4 bases and J lost 2 bases. The CDR3 consists of 14 residues. The germline CDR1 and CDR2 sequences are ENHRY and SYGVKD. The CDR3 here is CAISGGQGNQPQHF. The CDR3 DNA sequence: TGTGCCATCAGTGGGGGACAGGGCAATCAGCCCCAGCATTTT.

The CDR3 reads CASSLTSGGSQQPQHF. The CDR3 nucleotides are TGTGCCAGCAGTTTGACATCAGGGGGATCCCAGCAGCCCCAGCATTTT. The chain recombines TRBV27 with TRBJ1-5, with 7 bases lining up with TRBD1. Germline trimming cut 3 bases from V and 7 bases from J; bases unmatched to any gene: 12. This CDR3 region has 16 residues. Germline assignment: CDR1 MNHEY and CDR2 SMNVEV (reference sequence).

The chain carries TRBV28 and TRBJ1-2; 9 positions match TRBD1. The CDR3 spans 15 residues. Germline lookup yields CDR1 MDHEN and CDR2 SYDVKM. V shed 6 bases and J 3 bases; nucleotides not matched to a gene: 8. Written as DNA, the CDR3 is TGTGCCAGCAGGGTTACAGGGGGCGGCGACTATGGCTACACCTTC. Translating it yields CASRVTGGGDYGYTF.

This chain connects TRBV7-2 to TRBJ1-3; 8 nucleotides align to TRBD1. In germline, CDR1 is SGHTA, CDR2 FQGNSA. V gave up 0 bases and J gave up 0 bases; unmatched junction bases: 7. The CDR3 contains 18 residues. In DNA, the CDR3 is TGTGCCAGCAGCTTAGCCGGGACAGGAACTTACTCTGGAAACACCATATATTTT. This sequence encodes CASSLAGTGTYSGNTIYF.

This clone was recorded a few times. The rearrangement joins TRBV4-1 to TRBJ1-5, with TRBD1 identical over 9 bases. In germline, CDR1 is MGHRA, CDR2 YSYEKL. The CDR3 has 19 amino acids. Unmatched junction bases numbered 13, after V lost 4 bases and J lost 0 bases. The CDR3 nucleotides read TGCGCCAGCAGCCTCCGCTCTTGGGGACAGGGTCATAGCAATCAGCCCCAGCATTTT. Translating gives CASSLRSWGQGHSNQPQHF.

This clone was seen once. V is TRBV27 and J is TRBJ1-1, with unresolved D. The CDR3 length is 16 residues. Germline CDR1 is MNHEY and CDR2 is SMNVEV (reference sequence). Between the trimmed V and J ends, which lost 0 bases and 4 bases, there was a span of 15 bases. CDR3 in amino acids: CASSLSSLVSPTEAFF. The CDR3 region has the DNA TGTGCCAGCAGTTTATCGAGTTTAGTCTCACCCACTGAAGCTTTCTTT.

This clone was seen only a few times. Here the CDR3 reads CASSQLDRAVGNQPQHF. DNA of the CDR3: TGCGCCAGCAGCCAATTAGACAGGGCGGTAGGCAATCAGCCCCAGCATTTT. The chain uses TRBV4-1 and TRBJ1-5; 7 positions match TRBD1. This CDR3 contains 17 residues. With V trimmed by 2 bases and J by 2 bases, 9 bases remained unmatched. Germline loops: CDR1 MGHRA, CDR2 YSYEKL.

The chain is built from TRBV19 and TRBJ2-1; weak D call: TRBD2 (5 bases). CDR1 and CDR2 (germline): LNHDA, SQIVND (reference sequence). The germline V and J ends were trimmed by 3 bases and 3 bases, with 18 bases remaining between them. This CDR3 is 17 amino acids long. CDR3 nucleotides: TGTGCCAGTAGTATTGGTACTGGGAGCGTTCACTACAATGAGCAGTTCTTC. Residues: CASSIGTGSVHYNEQFF.

The J gene is TRBJ1-3, the V gene TRBV6-1; unclear D gene. Germline-derived CDR1 and CDR2 are MNHNS and SASEGT. The CDR3 covers 10 residues. The V end lost 8 bases, the J end lost 4 bases, and 3 bases lay between the germline ends. This CDR3 reads CASQGNTIYF. CDR3 DNA sequence: TGTGCCAGCCAGGGAAACACCATATATTTT.

In DNA form, the CDR3 reads TGTGCCAGCAGTTATCCTAGCGGGAACTACAATGAGCAGTTCTTC. The encoded protein is CASSYPSGNYNEQFF. The chain combines TRBV6-6 with TRBJ2-1; 9 bases map to TRBD2. The CDR3 has 15 residues. Unmatched junction bases numbered 3, after V lost 3 bases and J lost 3 bases. Germline-derived CDR1 and CDR2 are MNHNY and SVGAGI (reference sequence).

The rearrangement uses TRBV4-2 and TRBJ2-2; 9 bases map to TRBD2. Germline assignment: CDR1 LGHNA and CDR2 YNFKEQ. There are 19 residues in the CDR3. Trimming at V came to 1 base and at J to 0 bases, leaving 9 bases not matched to a gene. Written as DNA, the CDR3 is TGTGCCAGCAGCCAAGTCGCGGGAGGGCCCGAAGCGAACACCGGGGAGCTGTTTTTT. It yields the protein CASSQVAGGPEANTGELFF.

The rearrangement links TRBV4-1 to TRBJ2-1; the D gene is possibly TRBD2 (7 bases). Germline V gives CDR1 MGHRA, CDR2 YSYEKL. CDR3 size: 16 residues. Trimming took 5 bases from V and 2 from J, leaving 16 bases between them. This CDR3 reads CASSYRGGAPYNEQFF. As DNA, the CDR3 is TGCGCCAGCAGCTACCGTGGGGGGGCTCCCTACAATGAGCAGTTCTTC.

This chain connects TRBV2 to TRBJ1-2; 8 nucleotides align to TRBD1. The CDR3 covers 13 residues. Germline CDR1 and CDR2: SNHLY and FYNNEI. After removal of 5 bases from V and 8 bases from J, the junction contained 7 bases not matched to a gene. The CDR3: CASSMGQEDGYTF. Here the CDR3 DNA reads TGTGCCAGCAGTATGGGACAGGAGGACGGCTACACCTTC.

The V and J genes are TRBV27 and TRBJ2-7; TRBD1 is a possible D gene (6 bases). The germline V gene has CDR1 MNHEY and CDR2 SMNVEV (reference sequence). This CDR3 comprises 14 residues. V shed 0 bases and J shed 8 bases, with 14 bases lying between them. The CDR3 reads CASSLSKRQVQQYF. The CDR3 DNA follows: TGTGCCAGCAGTTTATCCAAAAGACAGGTCCAGCAGTACTTC.

The rearrangement joins TRBV7-9 to TRBJ1-5; D not resolved. Deletions cut 4 bases from V and 0 bases from J, with 13 bases between. The CDR3 sequence is 16 residues long. Germline assignment: CDR1 SEHNR and CDR2 FQNEAQ (reference sequence). The CDR3 DNA follows: TGTGCCAGCAGCTCAAGTCTCACTTATAGCAATCAGCCCCAGCATTTT. Protein sequence: CASSSSLTYSNQPQHF.

The chain couples TRBV27 to TRBJ1-1; TRBD1 might be the D (6 bases). Trimming cost V 2 bases and J 6 bases, with 10 bases left between them. CDR3 size: 13 residues. Germline assignment: CDR1 MNHEY and CDR2 SMNVEV (reference sequence). The CDR3 is CASSLGGGSEAFF. In DNA, the CDR3 is TGTGCCAGCAGTTTAGGGGGCGGCTCTGAAGCTTTCTTT.